This TCR beta chain appears in the sequencing data of a study of T cell repertoires in cytomegalovirus infection (dated 2019 in TCRdb). Regarding the complete study: The HLA type of each donor mattered for the analysis, because public TCR beta signatures pointed to carriage of CMV infection along with the matching HLA type.

Instrument used: Illumina HiSeq 1500. TCRdb passed the public sequencing reads through fastp at Q25 and MiXCR, retaining productive beta sequences. Entries are consolidated by CDR3 protein sequence, retaining the most common genes and DNA. This sample comprises around 94,000 distinct CDR3 sequences, 16% of them detected only once. The top ten clones comprise about 7.3% of the sample. Comment on this clonotype: The clone's antigen remains unknown. Base-call qualities are not available, and no considerably larger clone is one nucleotide away.

What the work shows at the level of the full study, not this receptor alone: The ex vivo response was dominated by HLA-C-restricted CMV-specific TCR beta clonotypes, which also provided the single most frequent clonotype in two of eight donors. In both this cohort and an independent cohort of under 450 donors, the cumulative frequency of public TCR beta family members distinguished carriers of CMV infection plus the relevant HLA type.

CDR1 and CDR2, looked up from the germline V gene, are MDHEN and SYDVKM. There are 15 amino acids in the CDR3, from cysteine to phenylalanine inclusive. Just the 45-base CDR3 DNA is kept, in frame starting at base 1. V lost 5 bases and J lost 0 bases, and the count of bases not matched to a germline gene is 7. The sample consisted of PBMCs. The receptor chain draws on TRBV28 and TRBJ2-7, with 7 bases matching TRBD2. The TCR originated in a human donor in good health (CMV status not recorded). Some clones in this sample may be carry-over from other donors' samples. The DNA sequence follows: TGTGCCAGCAGTATTAGCGGGCTCAGCTCCTACGAGCAGTACTTC. Protein translation: CASSISGLSSYEQYF.